These T cell receptor beta chains were read from a single sample in a study of T-cell memory formation after mild COVID-19. MiXCR, run by TCRdb on the 5' RACE reads, gives a single entry per CDR3 protein. The data show roughly 380,000 distinct CDR3 sequences, with around 28% seen just once and approximately 15% held by the top ten. Sequencing was performed on PBMCs or a T cell subset sorted from them (not recorded which). Receptor source: an adult woman who had mild COVID-19 (a few samples of this study predate the infection). Cell type and time point are not known. The CDR3 runs from the conserved cysteine through the conserved F or W. A D gene is named only where the DNA matches it firmly. Clone size is stated in some rows and not others, as once, few, many or a class when expanded.

TRBJ2-7 TRBV20-1 many - CSARDSWNYEQYF TGCAGTGCTAGAGATAGCTGGAACTACGAGCAGTACTTC
TRBJ2-7 TRBV24-1 - TRBD1 CATSDPGQSYEQYF TGTGCCACCAGTGATCCGGGACAGTCCTACGAGCAGTACTTC
TRBJ2-1 TRBV24-1 many - CATSDFGRSSYNEQFF TGTGCCACCAGTGATTTTGGGCGGAGCTCCTACAATGAGCAGTTCTTC
TRBJ2-7 TRBV7-2 - - CASSLVPGAISYEQYF TGTGCCAGCAGCTTAGTTCCAGGGGCAATTTCCTACGAGCAGTACTTC
TRBJ2-3 TRBV7-6 many - CASSSPSPGTDTQYF TGTGCCAGCAGCTCCCCTAGCCCCGGCACAGATACGCAGTATTTT
TRBJ2-7 TRBV28 once - CASSSADSSYEQYF TGTGCCAGCAGTAGTGCGGACAGTTCCTACGAGCAGTACTTC
TRBJ2-1 TRBV24-1 few - CATSGAGFHEQFF TGTGCCACCAGTGGGGCCGGGTTCCATGAGCAGTTCTTC
TRBJ2-2 TRBV25-1 - - CASSELVGSLGELFF TGTGCCAGCAGTGAATTAGTAGGGTCCCTCGGGGAGCTGTTTTTT
TRBJ1-2 TRBV6-5 - TRBD1 CASMTRQGSGYGYTF TGTGCCAGCATGACCAGACAGGGATCGGGCTATGGCTACACCTTC
TRBJ1-1 TRBV28 few TRBD1 CASSLGTTGANTEAFF TGTGCCAGCAGTTTAGGAACGACAGGGGCGAACACTGAAGCTTTCTTT
TRBJ2-5 TRBV5-1 - - CASSFGDQHAETQYF TGCGCCAGCAGCTTCGGAGACCAGCACGCAGAGACCCAGTACTTC
TRBJ2-1 TRBV11-3 - - CASSLEGGYNEQFF TGTGCCAGCAGCTTAGAGGGGGGCTACAATGAGCAGTTCTTC
TRBJ2-7 TRBV12-3/TRBV12-4 few - CASSWGKEQYF TGTGCCAGCAGTTGGGGTAAAGAGCAGTACTTC
TRBJ2-3 TRBV12-5 - TRBD1 CASGYRGPADTQYF TGTGCTAGTGGCTACAGGGGGCCGGCAGATACGCAGTATTTT
TRBJ1-2 TRBV20-1 - TRBD1 CSAREQGAGYGYTF TGCAGTGCTAGGGAACAGGGGGCTGGCTATGGCTACACCTTC
TRBJ1-6 TRBV7-8 - - CASSLVPGGGGLIHF TGTGCCAGCAGCTTAGTCCCCGGGGGCGGGGGGCTGATCCACTTT
TRBJ2-5 TRBV9 few - CASSPAVLQETQYF TGTGCCAGCAGCCCTGCAGTACTCCAAGAGACCCAGTACTTC
TRBJ2-1 TRBV7-8 - TRBD1 CASSFPERPDRDPYNEQFF TGTGCCAGCAGCTTCCCCGAACGCCCGGACAGGGACCCCTACAATGAGCAGTTCTTC
TRBJ2-2 TRBV20-1 - TRBD2 CSALPSGRSLTGELFF TGCAGTGCCCTCCCGAGCGGGAGGTCCCTCACCGGGGAGCTGTTTTTT
TRBJ2-7 TRBV15 - - CATSRGKEGHYEQYF TGTGCCACCAGCAGGGGCAAAGAGGGCCACTACGAGCAGTACTTC
TRBJ1-5 TRBV7-2 few - CASSSYGFGNQPQHF TGTGCCAGCAGCTCCTATGGGTTCGGCAATCAGCCCCAGCATTTT
TRBJ2-7 TRBV29-1 - - CSVEGQGKNEQYF TGCAGCGTTGAAGGGCAGGGCAAGAACGAGCAGTACTTC
TRBJ1-1 TRBV11-2 few - CASSLGGNVGTEAFF TGTGCCAGCAGCTTAGGTGGTAATGTCGGGACTGAAGCTTTCTTT
TRBJ1-6 TRBV20-1 - - CSAKRDGNSPLHF TGCAGTGCTAAAAGGGACGGGAATTCACCCCTCCACTTT
TRBJ2-5 TRBV24-1 many TRBD1 CATSEGQGETQYF TGTGCCACCAGTGAGGGACAGGGAGAGACCCAGTACTTC
TRBJ2-1 TRBV5-1 - TRBD1 CASISDRGYNEQFF TGCGCCAGCATCTCGGACAGGGGCTACAATGAGCAGTTCTTC
TRBJ2-5 TRBV27 - - CASSLLTGQPQETQYF TGTGCCAGCAGTTTACTCACCGGGCAACCTCAAGAGACCCAGTACTTC
TRBJ2-1 TRBV5-1 - - CASSPWRPDNEQFF TGCGCCAGCAGCCCGTGGCGGCCGGACAATGAGCAGTTCTTC
TRBJ2-5 TRBV9 - TRBD2 CASSGLTSGRAETQYF TGTGCCAGCAGCGGATTAACTAGCGGGAGGGCGGAGACCCAGTACTTC
TRBJ1-1 TRBV5-1 - - CASSLGAGLLLNTEAFF TGCGCCAGCAGCTTGGGGGCGGGACTGCTACTGAACACTGAAGCTTTCTTT
TRBJ2-7 TRBV7-8 - - CASSLEAGSFYEQYF TGTGCCAGCAGCTTAGAGGCGGGAAGCTTCTACGAGCAGTACTTC
TRBJ2-5 TRBV2 - TRBD1 CASSEAGDRVETQYF TGTGCCAGCAGTGAAGCGGGGGACAGGGTGGAGACCCAGTACTTC
TRBJ1-1 TRBV12-3/TRBV12-4 - - CASSFTKNTEAFF TGTGCCAGCAGTTTTACGAAGAACACTGAAGCTTTCTTT
TRBJ2-1 TRBV12-3/TRBV12-4 - TRBD1 CASSSRTGLDEQFF TGTGCCAGCAGTTCCCGGACAGGGTTGGATGAGCAGTTCTTC
TRBJ1-5 TRBV20-1 few - CSAMDGGNSNQPQHF TGCAGTGCAATGGACGGTGGGAATAGCAATCAGCCCCAGCATTTT
TRBJ2-1 TRBV4-3 many - CASSQAPEPRNEQFF TGCGCCAGCAGCCAAGCCCCCGAACCGAGGAATGAGCAGTTCTTC
TRBJ2-1 TRBV19 few TRBD1 CATAHSDREQFF TGTGCCACCGCTCATTCGGACAGGGAGCAGTTCTTC
TRBJ1-2 TRBV5-5 few - CASHGQPLGGYGYTF TGTGCCAGCCATGGGCAGCCCCTCGGGGGTTATGGCTACACCTTC
TRBJ2-1 TRBV12-3/TRBV12-4 - TRBD2 CASRLSGSAWRPQFF TGTGCCAGCCGACTTAGCGGGAGCGCATGGCGACCGCAGTTCTTC
TRBJ1-4 TRBV5-5 - - CASSLGGSGGNEKLFF TGTGCCAGCAGCTTGGGGGGAAGCGGAGGTAATGAAAAACTGTTTTTT
TRBJ2-3 TRBV7-7 few - CASSTGPGSTDTQYF TGTGCCAGCAGTACAGGACCTGGAAGCACAGATACGCAGTATTTT
TRBJ2-3 TRBV7-3 - - CASSLEAGTQYF TGTGCCAGCAGCTTGGAAGCCGGTACGCAGTATTTT
TRBJ2-5 TRBV18 - TRBD1 CASSMGQEETQYF TGTGCCAGCTCAATGGGACAGGAAGAGACCCAGTACTTC
TRBJ1-2 TRBV19 - TRBD1 CASSVTGTAYYGYTF TGTGCCAGTAGTGTAACCGGGACAGCATACTATGGCTACACCTTC
TRBJ1-5 TRBV11-2 - - CASSQGWGGSNQPQHF TGTGCCAGCAGCCAGGGATGGGGAGGGAGCAATCAGCCCCAGCATTTT
TRBJ1-4 TRBV6-5 - - CASSFIWPGTALEKLFF TGTGCCAGCAGTTTCATTTGGCCCGGGACGGCCCTCGAAAAACTGTTTTTT
TRBJ2-5 TRBV6-5 - - CASSYFGDAETQYF TGTGCCAGCAGTTACTTCGGGGACGCGGAGACCCAGTACTTC
TRBJ2-3 TRBV5-1 - - CASGPLATDTQYF TGCGCCAGCGGACCCCTGGCTACAGATACGCAGTATTTT
TRBJ2-4 TRBV11-2 few - CASSLRRGNIQYF TGTGCCAGCAGCTTACGCAGGGGTAACATTCAGTACTTC
TRBJ1-5 TRBV12-3/TRBV12-4 many - CASTRGDQPQHF TGTGCCAGCACCCGGGGGGACCAGCCCCAGCATTTT
TRBJ1-1 TRBV11-2 few - CASSFLAEAFF TGTGCCAGCAGCTTTTTAGCTGAAGCTTTCTTT
TRBJ2-1 TRBV6-2/TRBV6-3 - - CASSLRDTFNEQFF TGTGCCAGCAGCCTCCGGGATACCTTCAATGAGCAGTTCTTC
TRBJ2-1 TRBV29-1 few - CSVVSLGHTYNEQFF TGCAGCGTTGTAAGTTTAGGTCATACTTACAATGAGCAGTTCTTC
TRBJ1-2 TRBV12-3/TRBV12-4 - - CASSLIYGTGYGYTF TGTGCCAGCAGTTTAATATACGGGACGGGCTATGGCTACACCTTC
TRBJ2-3 TRBV24-1 many TRBD2 CATGGLAADDTQYF TGTGCCACCGGAGGACTAGCGGCCGACGATACGCAGTATTTT
TRBJ2-2 TRBV27 - TRBD2 CASSLSVASGTGELFF TGTGCCAGCAGTTTAAGTGTGGCTAGCGGGACCGGGGAGCTGTTTTTT
TRBJ2-7 TRBV5-6 - - CASSWGGQLYEQYF TGTGCCAGCAGCTGGGGGGGACAGCTTTACGAGCAGTACTTC